Listed here are 26 T cell receptor beta chains from one sample, sequenced in a study of cytomegalovirus exposure and HLA in healthy donors (dated by TCRdb to 2017 to 2019). The library was built by means of the immunoSEQ multiplex PCR assay. The multiplex PCR relied on a mix of 60 forward primers for TCR Vbeta segments and 13 reverse primers for TCR Jbeta segments. Entries here come from immuneACCESS through TCRdb and include only in-frame sequences with V and J called. Some clones fail to appear in such tables; in the studies checked, an unresolved V gene covers under half of the shortfall, and the cause of the remainder is unknown. The sample profile shows roughly 100,000 clones; around 63% of them were found once. The top ten constitute around 3.5% of the sample. The sequencing input was PBMCs. Receptor source: a man aged 25-45 years in good health and CMV-seronegative.

This clone occurred once. The chain is built from TRBV29-1 and TRBJ2-7; TRBD1 matches 8 bases. With 4 bases clipped from V and 3 bases from J, the junction kept 5 bases outside the gene matches. CDR3 size: 13 residues. In germline, CDR1 is SQVTM, CDR2 ANQGSEA. CDR3: CSVGRGQGYEQYF. As DNA, the CDR3 is TGCAGCGTTGGGCGAGGACAGGGCTACGAGCAGTACTTC.

This chain's CDR3 is CATSRGGSTDTQYF. CDR3 nucleotides: TGTGCCACCAGCAGAGGGGGCAGCACAGATACGCAGTATTTT. V is TRBV15 and J is TRBJ2-3; D possibly corresponds to TRBD1 (5 bases). V lost 1 base and J lost 0, with 5 bases in between. Germline-derived CDR1 and CDR2 are LNHNV and YYDKDF (reference sequence). This CDR3 is 14 amino acids long.

This clone was found a few times. The gene calls are TRBV18 and TRBJ2-7; perhaps TRBD1 as D (5 bases). The CDR3 contains 13 residues. V lost 5 bases to trimming and J lost 7 bases, with 15 bases between them. The germline CDR1 and CDR2 sequences are KGHSH and LQKENI. The chain's CDR3 is CASSFDSAGEQYF. In DNA form, the CDR3 reads TGTGCCAGCTCATTTGACAGCGCCGGGGAGCAGTACTTC.

This clone has more than one count but fewer than ten. The gene calls are TRBV6-5 and TRBJ2-1; 9 bases are a match to TRBD2. The CDR3 extends over 15 amino acids. V lost 2 bases and J lost 6; bases outside the gene matches: 5. The V gene's germline CDR1 is MNHEY and CDR2 SVGAGI. Written as DNA, the CDR3 is TGTGCCAGCAGTTACGCGGGAGGGCCGTTCAATGAGCAGTTCTTC. Protein product: CASSYAGGPFNEQFF.

This rearrangement joins TRBV9 to TRBJ2-2; TRBD2 matches 9 bases. This CDR3 region has 15 residues. CDR1 is SGDLS, CDR2 YYNGEE, per germline. Germline trimming cut 4 bases from V and 2 bases from J; bases unmatched to any gene: 3. As DNA, the CDR3 is TGTGCCAGCAGCTATAGCGGGGGAAACACCGGGGAGCTGTTTTTT. This encodes CASSYSGGNTGELFF.

The rearrangement links TRBV19 to TRBJ2-7; TRBD2 matches 10 bases. Unmatched junction bases numbered 3, after V lost 3 bases and J lost 1 base. CDR3 length: 15 amino acids. Per the germline V gene, CDR1 is LNHDA and CDR2 is SQIVND (reference sequence). The CDR3 protein is CASSMTTSGSYEQYF. The CDR3 DNA sequence: TGTGCCAGTAGTATGACGACTAGCGGGTCCTACGAGCAGTACTTC. Full variable domain (outside the CDR3, taken from reference TRBV19 and TRBJ2-7): DGGITQSPKYLFRKEGQNVTLSCEQNLNHDAMYWYRQDPGQGLRLIYYSQIVNDFQKGDIAEGYSVSREKKESFPLTVTSAQKNPTAFYLCASSMTTSGSYEQYFGPGTRLTVT.

J is TRBJ1-5 and V is TRBV19; 7 bases match TRBD1. Germline V CDR1 and CDR2: LNHDA, SQIVND (reference sequence). The CDR3 is 16 amino acids. The V and J ends lost 3 bases and 5 bases, in that order; junction bases with no gene match: 10. The CDR3 DNA reads TGTGCCAGTAGTATCGGCCCCGACAGGGACTATCAGCCCCAGCATTTT. Protein: CASSIGPDRDYQPQHF.

The gene calls are TRBV5-6 and TRBJ1-1; TRBD1 matches at 10 bases. Germline V gives CDR1 SGHDT, CDR2 YYEEEE. With V trimmed by 3 bases and J by 1 base, 9 bases remained unmatched. The CDR3 consists of 17 residues. The CDR3 sequence: CASSSMGQGIRNTEAFF. As DNA, the CDR3 is TGTGCCAGCAGCTCGATGGGACAGGGGATTCGGAACACTGAAGCTTTCTTT.

The chain recombines TRBV6-6 with TRBJ1-1; no firm D call. Trimming stripped 2 bases from V and 4 bases from J, with 8 bases between. In germline, CDR1 is MNHNY, CDR2 SVGAGI (reference sequence). CDR3 length equals 13 residues. The CDR3: CASSYTTSTEAFF. The CDR3 DNA is TGTGCCAGCAGTTACACCACGAGCACTGAAGCTTTCTTT.

V and J are TRBV5-4 and TRBJ2-1; 11 bases match TRBD2. The junction had 6 bases not matched to a gene; V was cut back by 4 bases and J by 6 bases. CDR1 is SGHNT, CDR2 YYREEE, per germline (reference sequence). This CDR3 region has 15 residues. The CDR3 sequence: CASSTSGRERNEQFF. The CDR3 nucleotides are TGTGCCAGCAGCACTAGCGGGAGAGAGCGCAATGAGCAGTTCTTC. The complete variable domain, with remaining parts taken from reference TRBV5-4 and TRBJ2-1, reads ETGVTQSPTHLIKTRGQQVTLRCSSQSGHNTVSWYQQALGQGPQFIFQYYREEENGRGNFPPRFSGLQFPNYSSELNVNALELDDSALYLCASSTSGRERNEQFFGPGTRLTVL.

V gene TRBV18 combines with J gene TRBJ1-2; D not resolved. This CDR3 has 14 residues. CDR1 KGHSH and CDR2 LQKENI come from the germline V gene. Trimming removed 2 bases at V and 4 bases at J, with 11 bases between. CDR3 amino acids: CASSPGRDVYGYTF. The DNA of the CDR3 is TGTGCCAGCTCACCAGGGAGGGATGTCTATGGCTACACCTTC.

This sequence joins TRBV16 and TRBJ2-5, with 8 bases lining up with TRBD2. Germline V gene lookup returns CDR1 KGHSY and CDR2 FQNENV. The CDR3 has 15 amino acids. V trimming: 4 bases; J trimming: 4 bases; junction bases outside the gene matches: 8. Here the CDR3 DNA reads TGTGCCAGCAGCCCGCCGGGACTAGGCGGAGAGACCCAGTACTTC. Residues: CASSPPGLGGETQYF.

V is TRBV27 and J is TRBJ1-5; D may be TRBD1 (6 bases). The V gene lost 4 bases and the J gene lost 7 bases, with 23 bases spanning the gap. The CDR3 runs to 17 residues. Per the germline V gene, CDR1 is MNHEY and CDR2 is SMNVEV (reference sequence). In nucleotides, the CDR3 is TGTGCCAGCAGTTCGGGGGGGTTACAGGGTCTGACGCAGCCCCAGCATTTT. Translated: CASSSGGLQGLTQPQHF.

The chain employs TRBV19 and TRBJ2-3, with TRBD2 as a possible D gene (6 bases). Germline lookup yields CDR1 LNHDA and CDR2 SQIVND (reference sequence). There are 14 residues in the CDR3. V was trimmed by 7 bases and J by 1 base, leaving 12 bases between them. The CDR3 here is CASTTQRGTDTQYF. The CDR3 DNA sequence: TGTGCCAGTACTACCCAGCGGGGCACAGATACGCAGTATTTT. The complete variable domain, with remaining parts taken from reference TRBV19 and TRBJ2-3, reads DGGITQSPKYLFRKEGQNVTLSCEQNLNHDAMYWYRQDPGQGLRLIYYSQIVNDFQKGDIAEGYSVSREKKESFPLTVTSAQKNPTAFYLCASTTQRGTDTQYFGPGTRLTVL.

The genes are TRBV9 and TRBJ2-4, with D perhaps matching TRBD2 (5 bases). In germline, CDR1 is SGDLS, CDR2 YYNGEE. V lost 5 bases and J lost 4, with 7 bases in between. The CDR3 contains 12 residues. The CDR3 bases are TGTGCCAGCAGTCGGGATAAAAACATTCAGTACTTC. Translating it yields CASSRDKNIQYF. The whole variable domain, filled in from reference TRBV9 and TRBJ2-4, reads DSGVTQTPKHLITATGQRVTLRCSPRSGDLSVYWYQQSLDQGLQFLIQYYNGEERAKGNILERFSAQQFPDLHSELNLSSLELGDSALYFCASSRDKNIQYFGAGTRLSVL.

The chain combines TRBV19 with TRBJ2-6; D remains unclear. Trimming removed 1 base at V and 0 bases at J, with 7 bases between. Germline CDR1 reads LNHDA; CDR2 reads SQIVND (reference sequence). The CDR3 is 16 residues long. CDR3 loop: CASSIGAASGANVLTF. In nucleotides, the CDR3 is TGTGCCAGTAGTATAGGAGCTGCCTCTGGGGCCAACGTCCTGACTTTC.

This clone has more than one count but fewer than ten. J is TRBJ2-5 and V is TRBV4-1; D remains ambiguous. The DNA end favors TRBJ2-7, so the J call may be wrong. The germline V gene has CDR1 MGHRA and CDR2 YSYEKL. The CDR3 is 15 amino acids. For the CDR3, the DNA is TGCGCCAGCAGCCAACAAGATCTACTAACCTACGAGCAGTACTTC. Its protein is CASSQQDLLTYEQYF.

This clone was found a few times. The chain employs TRBV19 and TRBJ2-3; no clear D gene. The V end lost 5 bases, the J end lost 1 base, and 7 bases lay between the germline ends. The V gene's germline CDR1 is LNHDA and CDR2 SQIVND (reference sequence). The CDR3 extends over 13 amino acids. CDR3 nucleotide sequence: TGTGCCAGTAGTGCTCGGGGCACAGATACGCAGTATTTT. It encodes CASSARGTDTQYF.

This clone occurred a few times. The chain joins TRBV6-5 to TRBJ1-1, with TRBD1 as a possible D gene (6 bases). This CDR3 region has 15 residues. CDR1 and CDR2 from the germline V gene are MNHEY and SVGAGI. V shed 4 bases and J shed 1 base, with 13 bases lying between them. The CDR3 region is CASSSGNRENTEAFF. CDR3 coding DNA: TGTGCCAGCAGTTCGGGGAACAGGGAGAACACTGAAGCTTTCTTT.

This clone came up a few times. J is TRBJ1-1 and V is TRBV5-5, with D possibly being TRBD1 (6 bases). Germline V gene sequence: CDR1 SGHKS, CDR2 YYEKEE (reference sequence). Trimming removed 4 bases from V and 1 base from J, with 17 bases in between. There are 16 residues in the CDR3. In DNA, the CDR3 is TGTGCCAGCAGCCCCGACCCCCGGACAGCGAACACTGAAGCTTTCTTT. Protein sequence: CASSPDPRTANTEAFF. The whole variable domain, filled in from reference TRBV5-5 and TRBJ1-1, reads DAGVTQSPTHLIKTRGQQVTLRCSPISGHKSVSWYQQVLGQGPQFIFQYYEKEERGRGNFPDRFSARQFPNYSSELNVNALLLGDSALYLCASSPDPRTANTEAFFGQGTRLTVV.

The chain carries TRBV28 and TRBJ2-7; 7 bases are shared with TRBD2. The germline V gene encodes CDR1 MDHEN and CDR2 SYDVKM. Trimming removed 1 base from V and 9 bases from J; junction bases left unmatched: 12. The CDR3 contains 15 residues. The CDR3 here is CASSLSVAGASRQYF. The CDR3 region has the DNA TGTGCCAGCAGTTTATCTGTAGCGGGTGCGTCACGGCAGTACTTC.

V gene TRBV6-1 combines with J gene TRBJ1-4; perhaps TRBD1 as D (6 bases). Trimming cost V 7 bases and J 6 bases, with 9 bases left between them. Germline values: CDR1 MNHNS, CDR2 SASEGT. The CDR3 length is 12 residues. The CDR3 reads CASTRGHEKLFF. DNA of the CDR3: TGTGCCAGCACCAGGGGTCATGAAAAACTGTTTTTT.

This clone was picked up a small number of times. The chain has TRBV13 and TRBJ2-3; 11 bases are shared with TRBD2. The trim removed 1 base at V and 4 bases at J, leaving 4 bases unmatched. Germline V gene sequence: CDR1 PRHDT, CDR2 FYEKMQ (reference sequence). This CDR3 is built from 16 residues. CDR3 in amino acids: CASSLVTSGSADTQYF. In nucleotides, the CDR3 is TGTGCCAGCAGCTTAGTTACTAGCGGGAGTGCAGATACGCAGTATTTT.

On this clone: The junction departs from the called germline gene at one end, perhaps through a read error. J is TRBJ2-6 and V is TRBV29-1; 7 nucleotides agree with TRBD2. The CDR3 is 14 amino acids. The germline gives CDR1 SQVTM, CDR2 ANQGSEA. CDR3 sequence: CSVELGSGANGLTF. CDR3 nucleotide sequence: TGCAGCGTTGAACTGGGGAGCGGGGCCAACGGCCTGACTTTC.

This chain links TRBV11-3 with TRBJ1-1; a possible D gene is TRBD1 (6 bases). This CDR3 has 15 residues. The ends were cut back, 3 bases at V and 1 base at J, with 12 bases in the middle. Germline V gene data show CDR1 as SGHNT and CDR2 as YENEEA. This chain's CDR3 is CASSFGGAENTEAFF. CDR3 bases: TGTGCCAGCAGCTTCGGGGGGGCGGAGAACACTGAAGCTTTCTTT. Drawing the rest from reference TRBV11-3 and TRBJ1-1, the complete variable domain is EAGVVQSPRYKIIEKKQPVAFWCNPISGHNTLYWYLQNLGQGPELLIRYENEEAVDDSQLPKDRFSAERLKGVDSTLKIQPAELGDSAVYLCASSFGGAENTEAFFGQGTRLTVV.

This clone was seen a handful of times. V usage is TRBV6-1 and J usage is TRBJ1-2, with 8 bases matching TRBD1. The V segment lost 6 bases and the J segment 9 bases; nucleotides outside the gene matches: 6. CDR3 length: 12 amino acids. Germline V gives CDR1 MNHNS, CDR2 SASEGT. DNA of the CDR3: TGTGCCAGCAGGACAGGGGTGAGGAGCTACACCTTC. Translation gives CASRTGVRSYTF.